The source of this TCR beta chain is a study of T cell responses to AZD1222 COVID-19 vaccine. Study context: Pooling was applied to second doses at about 4 or about 12 weeks.

Per the germline V gene, CDR1 is LNHDA and CDR2 is SQIVND (reference sequence). The CDR3 covers 16 residues. J gave up 8 bases and V 4 bases, and 10 bases lay outside the gene matches. About this clone itself: The target antigen is unknown.

Study observations and caveats: Variant regions that are unmutated are reportedly the target of nearly half of spike-specific TCRs. A mostly white British donor set with more females was recruited, and clonal diversity was possibly underestimated. Recipients of AZD1222 seropositive at baseline numbered only 5 or 6.

The table came from immunoSEQ multiplex PCR; TCRdb's copy has only in-frame clones and leaves some out. The repertoire holds approximately 120,000 clones, roughly 91% seen once, with about 29% in the top ten. This specimen consisted of peripheral blood, obtained on day 0 of AZD1222 vaccination. This rearrangement joins TRBV19 to TRBJ2-1; 11 bases map to TRBD2. This clonotype was sampled from an adult in good health. DNA of the CDR3: TGTGCCAGTAGTAATAGCGGGAGGGCCCTGATAGATGAGCAGTTCTTC. Translation: CASSNSGRALIDEQFF. The whole variable domain, filled in from reference TRBV19 and TRBJ2-1, reads DGGITQSPKYLFRKEGQNVTLSCEQNLNHDAMYWYRQDPGQGLRLIYYSQIVNDFQKGDIAEGYSVSREKKESFPLTVTSAQKNPTAFYLCASSNSGRALIDEQFFGPGTRLTVL.